This TCR beta chain came from a study of early T cells in non-severe SARS-CoV-2 infection. Study at large: It was bulk RNA from unsorted whole blood that was sequenced, and the chains were unpaired.

Attachment of unique molecular identifiers was made to individual cDNA molecules. TCRdb passed the 5' RACE reads through MiXCR, listing each CDR3 protein once. Found here are about 59,000 distinct CDR3 sequences, 10% to 15% of them singletons; the top ten hold 2.9%. Germline CDR1 and CDR2: SGHNT and YENEEA. Trimming stripped 1 base from V and 2 bases from J, with 10 bases between. The CDR3 extends over 15 amino acids. This clonotype was found a few times. V is TRBV11-3 and J is TRBJ2-3; D is perhaps TRBD1 (6 bases). The sequenced sample was whole blood. This clonotype originated in an adult who was a healthcare worker with PCR-confirmed SARS-CoV-2 infection or an uninfected control (not recorded which). The DNA for the CDR3 is TGTGCCAGCAGCTTAGGCGGACAGCCCACAGATACGCAGTATTTT. This gives the protein CASSLGGQPTDTQYF.